The following is a T cell receptor (beta chain) sequence with its context. Cells were sorted from thawed PBMC rested overnight and stained with GMM-loaded CD1B tetramer, viability dye and anti-CD3. C32 glucose monomycolate from Rhodococcus equi was loaded onto the CD1B tetramers. This entry comes from a study of T cells in tuberculosis. In the study overall: T cells were selected with CD1B tetramers loaded with glucose monomycolate.

Study-wide results and caveats: Low-affinity CD1B-GMM tetramer-binding T cells may have been missed.

Deletions cut 1 base from V and 2 bases from J, with 8 bases between. This CDR3 is 14 amino acids long. Germline V lookup: CDR1 SGHVS, CDR2 FQNEAQ. TCR-alpha and TCR-beta chains were sequenced unpaired. TCRdb's copy holds only in-frame clones and misses some; the assay was immunoSEQ multiplex PCR. The table shows about 58,000 clones, with 88% occurring only once. The genes are TRBV7-8 and TRBJ1-1; no definite D call. This TCR derives from an adult woman with latent tuberculosis. Input material: CD1b-GMM tetramer-negative cells sorted from PBMCs. The CDR3 region is CASSLVSRNTEAFF. CDR3 coding DNA: TGTGCCAGCAGCTTAGTGAGTAGAAACACTGAAGCTTTCTTT. The full variable domain, rest sourced from reference TRBV7-8 and TRBJ1-1, is GAGVSQSPRYKVAKRGQDVALRCDPISGHVSLFWYQQALGQGPEFLTYFQNEAQLDKSGLPSDRFFAERPEGSVSTLKIQRTQQEDSAVYLCASSLVSRNTEAFFGQGTRLTVV.